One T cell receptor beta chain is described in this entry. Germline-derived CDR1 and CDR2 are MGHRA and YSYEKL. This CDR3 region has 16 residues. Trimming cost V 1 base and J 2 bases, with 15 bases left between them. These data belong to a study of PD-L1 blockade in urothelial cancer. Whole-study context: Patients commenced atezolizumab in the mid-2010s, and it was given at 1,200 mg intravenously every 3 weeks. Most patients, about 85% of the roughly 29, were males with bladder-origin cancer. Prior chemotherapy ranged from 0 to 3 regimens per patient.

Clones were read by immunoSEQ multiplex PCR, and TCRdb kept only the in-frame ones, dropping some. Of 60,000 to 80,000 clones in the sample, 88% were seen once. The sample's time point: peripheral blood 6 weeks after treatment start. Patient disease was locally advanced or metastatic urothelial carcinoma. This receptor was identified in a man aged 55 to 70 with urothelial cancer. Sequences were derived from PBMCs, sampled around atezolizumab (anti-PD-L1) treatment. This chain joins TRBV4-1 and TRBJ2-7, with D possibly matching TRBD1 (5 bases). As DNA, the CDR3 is TGCGCCAGCAGCCAAGGGTTACCCGGACATCCCTACGAGCAGTACTTC. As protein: CASSQGLPGHPYEQYF.